This T cell receptor (beta chain) derives from a study of blood T cell repertoires in COVID-19. Study-level information: Sample material is recorded as cDNA or gDNA derived from T cells, B-cell-depleted T cells, or PBMCs.

Profiled with immunoSEQ multiplex PCR; TCRdb holds only in-frame clones, not every one. The repertoire includes 97,000 or so clones, more than 90% of them detected once, and around 4% sits in the top ten. The CDR3 is 17 amino acids. Germline V gene data show CDR1 as SNHLY and CDR2 as FYNNEI. Trimming removed 3 bases from V and 1 base from J; junction bases left unmatched: 9. This rearrangement joins TRBV2 to TRBJ1-1, with 9 bases matching TRBD1. Sequenced: peripheral blood. This clonotype originated in a man between 18 and 35 years old with acute or convalescent COVID-19. CDR3 residues: CASSDDGTGNWNTEAFF. The CDR3 bases are TGTGCCAGCAGTGACGACGGGACAGGGAATTGGAACACTGAAGCTTTCTTT.